The rows below give T cell receptor beta chains drawn from one sample of a study of CD8+CD57+ T cells in acquired aplastic anemia. TCRdb processed the reads anew with MiXCR; each CDR3 protein has one entry. Among about 180,000 distinct CDR3 sequences listed, roughly half were seen once. Sequencing was performed on sorted CD4+, CD8+, or CD8+CD57+ T cells (not recorded which) from PBMCs. The source is a human donor in good health. The CDR3 runs from the conserved cysteine through the conserved F or W. Each record gives: V gene, D gene, J gene, clone size, CDR3 DNA, CDR3 protein. The D gene is left open where the match is weak. Size values are once, few and many counts, or a class for expanded clones, and some rows have none.

v_call: TRBV6-1; d_call: TRBD1; j_call: TRBJ1-6; clone_size: NA; cdr3_nt: TGTGCCAGCAAGACAGGGGTAGGCTCACCCCTCCACTTT; cdr3_aa: CASKTGVGSPLHF
v_call: TRBV5-1; d_call: TRBD1; j_call: TRBJ2-3; clone_size: NA; cdr3_nt: TGCGCCAGCAGCTGGACAGGGGGCGCATCAGATACGCAGTATTTT; cdr3_aa: CASSWTGGASDTQYF
v_call: TRBV15; d_call: TRBD2; j_call: TRBJ2-1; clone_size: NA; cdr3_nt: TGTGCCACCAGCGGGCCCGGACTAGCGGGAGATGAGCAGTTCTTC; cdr3_aa: CATSGPGLAGDEQFF
v_call: TRBV5-1; d_call: TRBD1; j_call: TRBJ1-6; clone_size: many; cdr3_nt: TGCGCCAGCAGCTTGGCGGCAGGGGGCGTGAATTCACCCCTCCACTTT; cdr3_aa: CASSLAAGGVNSPLHF
v_call: TRBV9; d_call: TRBD1; j_call: TRBJ2-7; clone_size: NA; cdr3_nt: TGTGCCAGCAGCGGACAAGACAGGGGGGAGCAGTACTTC; cdr3_aa: CASSGQDRGEQYF
v_call: TRBV7-7; d_call: NA; j_call: TRBJ1-2; clone_size: many; cdr3_nt: TGTGCTAGCAGCTCTCGGGGGGGCTACACCTTC; cdr3_aa: CASSSRGGYTF
v_call: TRBV2; d_call: TRBD1; j_call: TRBJ2-7; clone_size: NA; cdr3_nt: TGTGCCAGCAGGGACCCCAGGGGGCGAAACTACGAGCAGTACTTC; cdr3_aa: CASRDPRGRNYEQYF
v_call: TRBV15; d_call: NA; j_call: TRBJ2-7; clone_size: NA; cdr3_nt: TGTGCCACCAGCCTCTCCCCCGCCGGGACTGAGTACGAGCAGTACTTC; cdr3_aa: CATSLSPAGTEYEQYF
v_call: TRBV7-2; d_call: NA; j_call: TRBJ2-1; clone_size: once; cdr3_nt: TGTGCCAGCAGCCTTCAGGGGTGCAATGAGCAGTTCTTC; cdr3_aa: CASSLQGCNEQFF
v_call: TRBV5-1; d_call: NA; j_call: TRBJ2-2; clone_size: many; cdr3_nt: TGCGCCAGCAGCTTGGAAAGTTACACCGGGGAGCTGTTTTTT; cdr3_aa: CASSLESYTGELFF
v_call: TRBV5-1; d_call: NA; j_call: TRBJ1-6; clone_size: NA; cdr3_nt: TGCGCCAGCAGCTCTCAGGACATGATGGGGCCCCTCCACTTT; cdr3_aa: CASSSQDMMGPLHF